The T cell receptor beta chain described here comes from a study of monozygotic twins with inflammatory bowel disease (dated by TCRdb to between 2018 and 2021). With regard to the full study: In total, about 28 monozygotic twin pairs made up the full study: 19 Danish pairs, all IBD-discordant, plus nine German pairs, of which four were IBD-concordant and five were IBD-discordant. Disease-associated traits were sought mainly through comparisons between IBD patients and their genetically identical healthy co-twins within discordant pairs. Each individual had, on average, about 151 000 unique TCRalpha sequences and 181 000 unique TCRbeta sequences available for analysis.

The library was prepared using 5' RACE. Preparation of each TCR library used 3,000 to 4,000 ng of total RNA. cDNA was synthesized with SMARTScribe reverse transcriptase in eight separate reactions per sample. During cDNA synthesis, template switching was used to introduce unique molecular identifiers that contained a 6-nucleotide sample barcode. Amplification of TCRalpha and TCRbeta cDNA involved two nested PCRs of roughly 17 and 9 cycles, and each PCR was followed by bead purification. Before amplification, the cDNA was treated with uracil DNA-glycosylase and purified using the QIAquick PCR purification kit. The second PCR added Illumina TruSeq-compatible adapters along with sample-specific barcodes. TapeStation and Qubit were used to check library quality and concentration, and around 5 ng of each library went into the pool. Sequencing of the pooled libraries was done on an Illumina HiSeq2500 single-index Rapid Run using custom sequencing primers and 2 x 100 bp reads. As for the authors' bioinformatics: UMI-based consensus assembly with MiGEC version 1.2.6 was used to correct PCR and sequencing errors. MiXCR version 2.1.1 handled V(D)J alignment, clonotype assembly and CDR3 extraction. To normalise gene usage, clonotype sharing and MAIT/NKT TCR abundance, the analysis used the top 1000, 10 000 and 20 000 clonotypes per sample. After downsampling to 27 000 UMIs, diversity was calculated as the inverse Simpson index using the vegan R package. Paired Mann-Whitney U tests were applied to discordant twin pairs, and Benjamini-Hochberg correction was used for multiple testing. Once TCRdb had reprocessed the reads, it stored one entry per CDR3 protein sequence and supplied no DNA. These V and J calls originate from TCRdb's pipeline instead of the authors' own analysis. The sample's clone listing holds approximately 200,000 distinct CDR3 sequences. The top ten constitute around 1.5% of the sample.

Of note for this clonotype: It has no known antigen specificity.

General conclusions and limits of the study: No difference in repertoire similarity was observed between concordant and discordant twins, possibly owing to limited statistical power. The results gave no support for a single strong signal or clonotype linked to IBD. Compared with healthy twins, IBD patients had fewer clonotypes in common with other individuals, a difference most pronounced in patients showing signs of disease activity. Because patients were on differing immunosuppressive treatments, the repertoires may have picked up extra background noise and inter-individual variability. The analysis was unable to tell different T cell subtypes apart. TCRbeta repertoire diversity, by inverse Simpson index, was decreased in IBD patients compared with their healthy co-twins.

From each donor, a roughly 2.5 ml peripheral blood sample was collected into PAXgene tubes and stored at -80 degrees C. Without any T cell sorting, total RNA was extracted from whole blood using the PAXgene blood miRNA kit on an automated QIAcube. Peripheral blood from monozygotic twin pairs who were concordant or discordant for inflammatory bowel disease underwent deep TCRalpha and TCRbeta repertoire profiling using unique molecular barcoding. Smoking habits were recorded for all twin pairs, and individuals were classified as current, former or never smokers. For CDR1 and CDR2, the germline V gene (reference sequence) lists DFQATT and SNEGSKA. The CDR3 has 12 amino acids, counting the end cysteine and phenylalanine. The DNA is not on file.

Sequenced: blood. This sequence uses TRBV20-1 and TRBJ2-5; TCRdb's D call, TRBD1, is unchecked because there is no DNA. This TCR was recovered from a human donor with ulcerative colitis or Crohn's disease, or a healthy co-twin of an affected twin (not recorded which). The CDR3 amino acid sequence is: CSARTAEETQYF.